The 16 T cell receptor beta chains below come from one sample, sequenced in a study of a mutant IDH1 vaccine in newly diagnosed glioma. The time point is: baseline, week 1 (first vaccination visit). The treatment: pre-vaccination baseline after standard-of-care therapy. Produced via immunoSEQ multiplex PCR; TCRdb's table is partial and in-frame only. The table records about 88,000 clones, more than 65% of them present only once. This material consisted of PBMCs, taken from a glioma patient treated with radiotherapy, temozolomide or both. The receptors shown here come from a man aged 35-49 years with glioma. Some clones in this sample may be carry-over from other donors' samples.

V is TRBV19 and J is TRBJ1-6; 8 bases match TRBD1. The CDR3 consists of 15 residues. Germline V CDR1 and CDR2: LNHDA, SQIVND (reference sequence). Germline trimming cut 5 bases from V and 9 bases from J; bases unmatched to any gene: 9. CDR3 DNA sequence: TGTGCCAGTAGTGCCGGACAGGGAGACAGTTCACCCCTCCACTTT. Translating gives CASSAGQGDSSPLHF. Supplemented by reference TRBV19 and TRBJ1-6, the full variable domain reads DGGITQSPKYLFRKEGQNVTLSCEQNLNHDAMYWYRQDPGQGLRLIYYSQIVNDFQKGDIAEGYSVSREKKESFPLTVTSAQKNPTAFYLCASSAGQGDSSPLHFGNGTRLTVT.

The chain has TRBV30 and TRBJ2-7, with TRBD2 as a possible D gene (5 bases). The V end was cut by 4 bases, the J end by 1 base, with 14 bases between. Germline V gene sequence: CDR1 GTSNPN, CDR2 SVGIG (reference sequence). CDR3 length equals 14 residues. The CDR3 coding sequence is TGTGCCTGGACCTCAAGGACGGGATCCTACGAGCAGTACTTC. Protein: CAWTSRTGSYEQYF.

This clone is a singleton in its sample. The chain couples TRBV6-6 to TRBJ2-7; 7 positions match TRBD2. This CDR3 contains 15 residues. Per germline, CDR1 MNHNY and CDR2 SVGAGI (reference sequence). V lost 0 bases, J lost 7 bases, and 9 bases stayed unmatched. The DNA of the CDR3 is TGTGCCAGCAGTTACTCTGAGACTAGCTTTATTGAGCAGTACTTC. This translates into CASSYSETSFIEQYF.

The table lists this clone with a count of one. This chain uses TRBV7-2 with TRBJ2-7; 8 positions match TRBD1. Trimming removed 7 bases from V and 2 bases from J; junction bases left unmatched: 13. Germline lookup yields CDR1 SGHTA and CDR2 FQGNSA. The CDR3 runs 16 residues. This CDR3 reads CASTLSGQGAAYEQYF. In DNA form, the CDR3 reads TGTGCCAGCACCCTAAGCGGGCAGGGGGCAGCCTACGAGCAGTACTTC. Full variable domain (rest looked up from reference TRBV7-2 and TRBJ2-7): GAGVSQSPSNKVTEKGKDVELRCDPISGHTALYWYRQSLGQGLEFLIYFQGNSAPDKSGLPSDRFSAERTGGSVSTLTIQRTQQEDSAVYLCASTLSGQGAAYEQYFGPGTRLTVT.

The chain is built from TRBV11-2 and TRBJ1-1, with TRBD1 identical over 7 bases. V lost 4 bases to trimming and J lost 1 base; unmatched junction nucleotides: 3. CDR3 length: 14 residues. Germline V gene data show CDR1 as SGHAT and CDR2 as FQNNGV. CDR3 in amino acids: CASSSRTGNTEAFF. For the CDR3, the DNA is TGTGCCAGCAGCTCGCGGACAGGGAACACTGAAGCTTTCTTT. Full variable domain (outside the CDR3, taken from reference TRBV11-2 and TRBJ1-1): EAGVAQSPRYKIIEKRQSVAFWCNPISGHATLYWYQQILGQGPKLLIQFQNNGVVDDSQLPKDRFSAERLKGVDSTLKIQPAKLEDSAVYLCASSSRTGNTEAFFGQGTRLTVV.

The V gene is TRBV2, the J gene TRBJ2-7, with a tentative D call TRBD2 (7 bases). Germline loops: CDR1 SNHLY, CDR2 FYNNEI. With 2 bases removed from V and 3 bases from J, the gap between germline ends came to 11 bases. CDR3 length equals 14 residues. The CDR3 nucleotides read TGTGCCAGCAGTGAAATAGGGGGGGACTACGAGCAGTACTTC. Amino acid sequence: CASSEIGGDYEQYF.

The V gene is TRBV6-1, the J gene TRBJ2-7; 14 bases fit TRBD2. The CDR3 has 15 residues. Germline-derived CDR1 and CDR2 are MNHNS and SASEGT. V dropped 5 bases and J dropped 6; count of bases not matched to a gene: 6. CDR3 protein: CASSRLAGGPSEQYF. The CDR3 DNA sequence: TGTGCCAGCAGTCGACTAGCGGGGGGGCCTAGCGAGCAGTACTTC.

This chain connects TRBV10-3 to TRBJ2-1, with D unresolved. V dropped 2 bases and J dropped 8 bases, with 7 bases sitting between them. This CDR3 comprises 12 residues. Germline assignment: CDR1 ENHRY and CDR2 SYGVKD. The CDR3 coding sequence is TGTGCCATCAGTGAGAGGAGCGATGAGCAGTTCTTC. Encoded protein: CAISERSDEQFF.

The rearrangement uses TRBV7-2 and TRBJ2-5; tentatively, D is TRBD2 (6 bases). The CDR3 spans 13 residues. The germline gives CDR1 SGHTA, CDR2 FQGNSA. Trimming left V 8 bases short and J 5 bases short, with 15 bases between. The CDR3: CASSGTGVETQYF. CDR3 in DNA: TGTGCCAGCTCCGGGACTGGGGTCGAGACCCAGTACTTC.

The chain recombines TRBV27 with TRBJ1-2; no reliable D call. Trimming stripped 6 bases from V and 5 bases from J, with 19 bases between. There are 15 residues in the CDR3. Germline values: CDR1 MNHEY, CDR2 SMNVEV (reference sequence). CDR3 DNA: TGTGCCAGCAGCTCCCCGGTGCCTGGGTTTTATGGCTACACCTTC. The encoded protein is CASSSPVPGFYGYTF.

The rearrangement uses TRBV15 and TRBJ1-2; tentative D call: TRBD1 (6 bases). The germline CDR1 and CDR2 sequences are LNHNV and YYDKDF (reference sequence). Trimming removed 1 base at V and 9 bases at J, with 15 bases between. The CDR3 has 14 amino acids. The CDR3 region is CATSRVPQGSSYTF. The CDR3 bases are TGTGCCACCAGCAGAGTGCCACAGGGAAGTAGCTACACCTTC.

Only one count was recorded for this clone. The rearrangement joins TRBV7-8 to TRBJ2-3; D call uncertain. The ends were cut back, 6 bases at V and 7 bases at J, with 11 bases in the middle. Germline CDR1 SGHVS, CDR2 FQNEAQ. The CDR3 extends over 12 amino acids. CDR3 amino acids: CASSRVGNTQYF. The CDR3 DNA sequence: TGTGCCAGCAGTCGGGTTGGGAATACGCAGTATTTT.

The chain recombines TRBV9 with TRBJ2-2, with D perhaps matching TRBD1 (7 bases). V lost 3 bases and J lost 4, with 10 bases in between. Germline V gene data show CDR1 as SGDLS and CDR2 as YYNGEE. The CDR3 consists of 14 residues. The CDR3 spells CASSGGTVTGELFF. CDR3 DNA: TGTGCCAGCAGCGGCGGGACAGTCACCGGGGAGCTGTTTTTT.

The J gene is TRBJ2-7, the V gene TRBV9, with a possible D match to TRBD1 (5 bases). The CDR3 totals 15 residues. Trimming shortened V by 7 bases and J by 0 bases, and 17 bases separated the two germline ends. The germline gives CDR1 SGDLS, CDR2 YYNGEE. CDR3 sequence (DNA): TGTGCCAGCCGTCCCAGGGTGGGCTACTCCTACGAGCAGTACTTC. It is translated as CASRPRVGYSYEQYF.

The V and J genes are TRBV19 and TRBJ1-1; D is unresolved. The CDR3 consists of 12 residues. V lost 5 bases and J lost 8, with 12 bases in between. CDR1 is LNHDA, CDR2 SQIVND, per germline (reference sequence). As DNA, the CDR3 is TGTGCCAGTAGTCCCCCAGCGAGGGAAGCTTTCTTT. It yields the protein CASSPPAREAFF. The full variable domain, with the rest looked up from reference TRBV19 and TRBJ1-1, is DGGITQSPKYLFRKEGQNVTLSCEQNLNHDAMYWYRQDPGQGLRLIYYSQIVNDFQKGDIAEGYSVSREKKESFPLTVTSAQKNPTAFYLCASSPPAREAFFGQGTRLTVV.

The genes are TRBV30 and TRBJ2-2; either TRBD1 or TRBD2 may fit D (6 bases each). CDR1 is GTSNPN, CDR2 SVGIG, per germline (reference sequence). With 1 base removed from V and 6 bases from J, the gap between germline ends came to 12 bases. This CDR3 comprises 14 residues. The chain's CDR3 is CAWSEGGKAGELFF. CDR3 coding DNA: TGTGCCTGGAGTGAGGGGGGAAAAGCCGGGGAGCTGTTTTTT.